This passage covers 32 T cell receptor beta chains from one sample sequenced in a study of blood T cell repertoires in COVID-19. The protocol was immunoSEQ multiplex PCR, while the TCRdb copy is restricted to in-frame clones and leaves out a portion. This sample yields approximately 200,000 clones, of which 85% to 90% are seen a single time; about 4.8% belongs to the top ten. Sequencing was carried out using peripheral blood. All receptors come from a man aged 45 to 65 with acute or convalescent COVID-19.

The chain links TRBV2 to TRBJ1-5, with no clear D. Trimming removed 7 bases from V and 0 bases from J, with 10 bases in between. Germline lookup yields CDR1 SNHLY and CDR2 FYNNEI. The CDR3 totals 14 residues. CDR3 sequence (DNA): TGTGCCAGCACAGCGGGATATAGCAATCAGCCCCAGCATTTT. Amino acid sequence: CASTAGYSNQPQHF.

This chain joins TRBV5-1 and TRBJ2-3; 11 bases fit TRBD1. V was pared by 4 bases and J by 4 bases, with 5 bases of the junction left unmatched. CDR3 length equals 15 residues. Germline assignment: CDR1 SGHRS and CDR2 YFSETQ. CDR3 loop: CASSARTGGADTQYF. The DNA of the CDR3 is TGCGCCAGCAGCGCAAGGACAGGGGGCGCAGATACGCAGTATTTT.

The CDR3, as DNA: TGTGCCAGCAGCCCCCGGGGAACGGCTCTCAATGAGCAGTTCTTC. Translated: CASSPRGTALNEQFF. The chain is built from TRBV7-9 and TRBJ2-1, with D possibly TRBD2 on 5 matching bases. With 5 bases removed from V and 6 bases from J, the gap between germline ends came to 17 bases. The germline CDR1 and CDR2 sequences are SEHNR and FQNEAQ (reference sequence). This CDR3 has 15 amino acids.

The rearrangement links TRBV7-8 to TRBJ1-4; 7 positions agree with TRBD1. Germline loops: CDR1 SGHVS, CDR2 FQNEAQ. The CDR3 runs 15 residues. The V gene end was trimmed by 5 bases and the J gene end by 3 bases; junction bases not matched to a gene: 6. In DNA, the CDR3 is TGTGCCAGCAGCCCAAGGGACAGTCCTAATGAAAAACTGTTTTTT. Its protein is CASSPRDSPNEKLFF. Based on the CDR3 plus reference TRBV7-8 and TRBJ1-4, the full variable domain is GAGVSQSPRYKVAKRGQDVALRCDPISGHVSLFWYQQALGQGPEFLTYFQNEAQLDKSGLPSDRFFAERPEGSVSTLKIQRTQQEDSAVYLCASSPRDSPNEKLFFGSGTQLSVL.

The chain uses TRBV7-9 and TRBJ1-4, with TRBD1 matching over 7 bases. V was pared by 5 bases and J by 0 bases, with 3 bases of the junction left unmatched. This CDR3 has 15 residues. In germline, CDR1 is SEHNR, CDR2 FQNEAQ (reference sequence). The CDR3 spells CASSPGQATNEKLFF. DNA of the CDR3: TGTGCCAGCAGCCCCGGACAGGCAACTAATGAAAAACTGTTTTTT.

This clone is labeled medium-sized. Here the CDR3 reads CASSAGPTANYGYTF. The CDR3 DNA sequence: TGTGCCAGCAGCGCAGGACCGACAGCGAACTATGGCTACACCTTC. The chain is built from TRBV7-9 and TRBJ1-2, with D possibly matching TRBD1 (5 bases). The germline V gene has CDR1 SEHNR and CDR2 FQNEAQ (reference sequence). The CDR3 totals 15 residues. Trimming took off 5 bases at V and 2 bases at J, with 15 bases between the two ends.

V usage is TRBV5-5 and J usage is TRBJ1-2, with D maybe TRBD1 (6 bases). V lost 4 bases, J lost 12 bases, and 25 bases lay in between. CDR1 and CDR2 (germline): SGHKS, YYEKEE (reference sequence). The CDR3 has 15 residues. The CDR3 DNA reads TGTGCCAGCAGCGGTGGTTGGGAGAGACAGGATTCCCACACCTTC. It encodes CASSGGWERQDSHTF.

J is TRBJ1-5 and V is TRBV27; 8 nucleotides agree with TRBD1. Germline V gene lookup returns CDR1 MNHEY and CDR2 SMNVEV (reference sequence). V trimming: 5 bases; J trimming: 0 bases; junction bases outside the gene matches: 15. The CDR3 spans 19 residues. CDR3 region: CASSKGQGARPPSNQPQHF. The CDR3 coding sequence is TGTGCCAGCAGTAAAGGTCAGGGGGCCCGCCCGCCTAGCAATCAGCCCCAGCATTTT.

The genes are TRBV7-9 and TRBJ1-2, with D possibly being TRBD1 (5 bases). The CDR3 covers 11 residues. The germline gives CDR1 SEHNR, CDR2 FQNEAQ (reference sequence). The germline V and J ends were trimmed by 4 bases and 13 bases, with 13 bases remaining between them. The CDR3 DNA is TGTGCCAGCAGCTCTCAGGGTGATCCCACCTTC. Amino acid sequence: CASSSQGDPTF.

The V call is TRBV7-2, the J call TRBJ2-7; the D gene is possibly TRBD1 (5 bases). CDR1 and CDR2 (germline): SGHTA, FQGNSA. The V gene lost 3 bases and the J gene lost 4 bases, with 16 bases spanning the gap. The CDR3 consists of 15 residues. CDR3 DNA sequence: TGTGCCAGCAGCTTCGGCAGGACACCAGTTTACGAGCAGTACTTC. This encodes CASSFGRTPVYEQYF.

The chain uses TRBV7-9 and TRBJ2-1; D gene ambiguous. V was pared by 5 bases and J by 4 bases, with 6 bases between. There are 12 residues in the CDR3. Germline lookup yields CDR1 SEHNR and CDR2 FQNEAQ (reference sequence). CDR3 in amino acids: CASSPRYNEQFF. The DNA of the CDR3 is TGTGCCAGCAGCCCGCGGTACAATGAGCAGTTCTTC.

CDR3 protein: CASSQDGQGPGYTF. Written as DNA, the CDR3 is TGTGCCAGCAGCCAAGATGGGCAGGGGCCCGGCTACACCTTC. The chain recombines TRBV4-2 with TRBJ1-2, with D possibly being TRBD1 (6 bases). Germline CDR1 reads LGHNA; CDR2 reads YNFKEQ. Trimming removed 0 bases from V and 8 bases from J, with 13 bases in between. The CDR3 extends over 14 amino acids.

This rearrangement joins TRBV2 to TRBJ1-1, with D possibly TRBD1 on 6 matching bases. The CDR3 has 15 residues. Trimming cost V 10 bases and J 7 bases, with 25 bases left between them. Germline V gene sequence: CDR1 SNHLY, CDR2 FYNNEI. The chain's CDR3 is CANTDRLTRGGEAFF. The CDR3 nucleotides read TGTGCCAACACTGACAGACTAACCAGGGGTGGTGAAGCTTTCTTT.

The chain carries TRBV19 and TRBJ1-2; D possibly corresponds to TRBD1 (6 bases). The V gene's germline CDR1 is LNHDA and CDR2 SQIVND (reference sequence). This CDR3 comprises 12 residues. In nucleotides, the CDR3 is TGTGCGGCAGGGGCTCCACACTATGGCTACACCTTC. Amino acid sequence: CAAGAPHYGYTF.

The V call is TRBV29-1, the J call TRBJ2-1; D is perhaps TRBD1 (6 bases). There are 13 residues in the CDR3. Trimming took off 7 bases at V and 7 bases at J, with 17 bases between the two ends. The germline gives CDR1 SQVTM, CDR2 ANQGSEA. Here the CDR3 DNA reads TGCAGCGCCAACATAAAAGGGGGAAATGAGCAGTTCTTC. This gives the protein CSANIKGGNEQFF.

This clone was seen only a few times. V usage is TRBV18 and J usage is TRBJ1-3; D gene unclear. Trimming removed 3 bases from V and 2 bases from J, with 14 bases in between. This CDR3 comprises 16 residues. Looked up from germline, CDR1 is KGHSH and CDR2 is LQKENI. In nucleotides, the CDR3 is TGTGCCAGCTCACCCCCCTCCGACAACCCTGGAAACACCATATATTTT. This sequence encodes CASSPPSDNPGNTIYF.

The DNA of the CDR3 is TGTGCCAGCAGTGGAGAAACAGGAGTCCGGCGGCCCCAGCATTTT. This codes for CASSGETGVRRPQHF. This chain connects TRBV2 to TRBJ1-5, with TRBD1 as a possible D gene (5 bases). V was trimmed by 4 bases and J by 9 bases, leaving 19 bases between them. Germline loops: CDR1 SNHLY, CDR2 FYNNEI. The CDR3 has 15 amino acids. Full variable domain (missing parts from reference TRBV2 and TRBJ1-5): EPEVTQTPSHQVTQMGQEVILRCVPISNHLYFYWYRQILGQKVEFLVSFYNNEISEKSEIFDDQFSVERPDGSNFTLKIRSTKLEDSAMYFCASSGETGVRRPQHFGDGTRLSIL.

This clone has a handful of counts. The rearrangement links TRBV18 to TRBJ1-4, with 11 bases aligning to TRBD1. Germline assignment: CDR1 KGHSH and CDR2 LQKENI. Trimming took 2 bases from V and 8 from J; bases not matched to a gene: 10. This CDR3 comprises 17 residues. CDR3 sequence (DNA): TGTGCCAGCTCACCAGCTCAACCGGGACAGGGGGGCGAAAAACTGTTTTTT. Its protein product is CASSPAQPGQGGEKLFF.

The V gene is TRBV5-1, the J gene TRBJ2-5; 7 bases align to TRBD1. Germline CDR1 SGHRS, CDR2 YFSETQ. The ends lost 4 bases at V and 3 bases at J; junction bases unmatched: 12. The CDR3 has 16 amino acids. The CDR3 region has the DNA TGCGCCAGCAGCGTCCGGACAGGAGCAAAAGAAGAGACCCAGTACTTC. Amino acid sequence: CASSVRTGAKEETQYF.

This clone showed up just a few times. At the DNA level, this CDR3 is encoded by other sequences in the same sample as well. The chain carries TRBV7-9 and TRBJ1-6; 9 nucleotides match TRBD1. This CDR3 contains 14 residues. V lost 5 bases to trimming and J lost 9 bases; unmatched junction nucleotides: 5. Germline V gene sequence: CDR1 SEHNR, CDR2 FQNEAQ (reference sequence). DNA of the CDR3: TGTGCCAGCAGCGTCCCGGGACAGGGTTCACCCCTCCACTTT. Translation: CASSVPGQGSPLHF.

The chain carries TRBV3-1 (or the pseudogene TRBV3-2) and TRBJ1-1, with D maybe TRBD1 (6 bases). V gave up 4 bases and J gave up 5 bases, with 14 bases separating them. Germline loops: CDR1 LGHDT, CDR2 YNNKEL (reference sequence). This CDR3 has 14 residues. The CDR3 spells CASSPRGARTEAFF. The CDR3 bases are TGTGCCAGCAGCCCTCGGGGGGCGCGGACTGAAGCTTTCTTT.

This chain connects TRBV15 to TRBJ2-7, with 9 nucleotides matching TRBD1. Germline CDR1 LNHNV, CDR2 YYDKDF (reference sequence). The V segment lost 2 bases and the J segment 3 bases; nucleotides outside the gene matches: 5. The CDR3 sequence is 15 residues long. The CDR3 protein is CATSRTGTGLYEQYF. The CDR3 region has the DNA TGTGCCACCAGCAGAACCGGGACAGGGCTCTACGAGCAGTACTTC.

This rearrangement joins TRBV20-1 to TRBJ1-5; TRBD1 aligns across 7 bases. Germline CDR1 and CDR2: DFQATT and SNEGSKA (reference sequence). The CDR3 is 14 residues long. Trimming took 3 bases from V and 4 from J; bases not matched to a gene: 6. The CDR3 bases are TGCAGTGCTAGTAAGGGGGCAGGGAATCAGCCCCAGCATTTT. This translates into CSASKGAGNQPQHF.

V and J are TRBV6-5 and TRBJ1-4; no clear D gene. Germline-derived CDR1 and CDR2 are MNHEY and SVGAGI. Deletions cut 7 bases from V and 0 bases from J, with 9 bases between. The CDR3 has 14 residues. CDR3 nucleotide sequence: TGTGCCAGCACGCGGTCCGCAACTAATGAAAAACTGTTTTTT. Amino acid sequence: CASTRSATNEKLFF.

CDR3 loop: CASSEVEALLNTEAFF. In DNA form, the CDR3 reads TGTGCCAGCAGTGAGGTGGAAGCGCTTCTGAACACTGAAGCTTTCTTT. The V call is TRBV2, the J call TRBJ1-1; D is unresolved. Deletions cut 3 bases from V and 0 bases from J, with 14 bases between. The CDR3 covers 16 residues. The V gene's germline CDR1 is SNHLY and CDR2 FYNNEI.

The chain employs TRBV5-1 and TRBJ1-1; D possibly corresponds to TRBD1 (6 bases). The V end lost 2 bases, the J end lost 3 bases, and 11 bases lay between the germline ends. Germline CDR1 is SGHRS and CDR2 is YFSETQ. There are 14 residues in the CDR3. The CDR3 DNA follows: TGCGCCAGCAGCTTTGGCAGGGGCGACACTGAAGCTTTCTTT. It translates to CASSFGRGDTEAFF.

This clone was detected a few times. The chain combines TRBV6-5 with TRBJ1-1, with D possibly matching TRBD1 (6 bases). V shed 6 bases and J shed 1 base, with 9 bases lying between them. The V gene's germline CDR1 is MNHEY and CDR2 SVGAGI. The length of the CDR3 is 13 residues. The CDR3 reads CASRDSKNTEAFF. Here the CDR3 DNA reads TGTGCCAGCAGGGACAGTAAGAACACTGAAGCTTTCTTT.

CDR3 protein: CASSRGGADNEQFF. The CDR3 nucleotides are TGTGCCAGCAGCCGGGGAGGGGCTGACAATGAGCAGTTCTTC. The chain combines TRBV11-2 with TRBJ2-1; 7 bases are shared with TRBD2. The CDR3 is 14 residues long. V gave up 5 bases and J gave up 5 bases; unmatched junction bases: 6. The V gene's germline CDR1 is SGHAT and CDR2 FQNNGV. The entire variable domain, with the rest obtained from reference TRBV11-2 and TRBJ2-1, is as follows: EAGVAQSPRYKIIEKRQSVAFWCNPISGHATLYWYQQILGQGPKLLIQFQNNGVVDDSQLPKDRFSAERLKGVDSTLKIQPAKLEDSAVYLCASSRGGADNEQFFGPGTRLTVL.

The rearrangement joins TRBV5-1 to TRBJ1-6; D uncertain. This CDR3 region has 17 residues. Trimming pared 3 bases from V and 0 bases from J, leaving 13 bases between. CDR1 is SGHRS, CDR2 YFSETQ, per germline. CDR3 DNA sequence: TGCGCCAGCAGCTCGGGAGGCCTGGGCTCCTATAATTCACCCCTCCACTTT. The encoded protein is CASSSGGLGSYNSPLHF.

The chain combines TRBV5-1 with TRBJ1-1; 9 positions match TRBD1. The trim removed 3 bases at V and 5 bases at J, leaving 5 bases unmatched. The length of the CDR3 is 14 residues. Germline loops: CDR1 SGHRS, CDR2 YFSETQ. CDR3 in DNA: TGCGCCAGCAGCTACGGGACAGGGCCTACTGAAGCTTTCTTT. Protein product: CASSYGTGPTEAFF. Looking up the rest from reference TRBV5-1 and TRBJ1-1 gives the full variable domain: KAGVTQTPRYLIKTRGQQVTLSCSPISGHRSVSWYQQTPGQGLQFLFEYFSETQRNKGNFPGRFSGRQFSNSRSEMNVSTLELGDSALYLCASSYGTGPTEAFFGQGTRLTVV.

This chain joins TRBV18 and TRBJ1-5, with unresolved D. Germline V gene sequence: CDR1 KGHSH, CDR2 LQKENI. This CDR3 has 15 amino acids. V dropped 0 bases and J dropped 7 bases, with 13 bases sitting between them. CDR3 residues: CASSPPGGLRQPQHF. DNA of the CDR3: TGTGCCAGCTCACCACCGGGCGGGTTAAGGCAGCCCCAGCATTTT.

V gene TRBV2 combines with J gene TRBJ1-1, with D possibly being TRBD1 (6 bases). V lost 6 bases and J 1 base, leaving 12 bases between the germline ends. Per the germline V gene, CDR1 is SNHLY and CDR2 is FYNNEI. This CDR3 has 14 amino acids. DNA for the CDR3: TGTGCCAGCAGGCCGGGACATTCGAACACTGAAGCTTTCTTT. Translated: CASRPGHSNTEAFF.